This T cell receptor beta chain stems from a study of T cells in localized non-small cell lung cancer. Study outcomes and limitations: Investigators sequenced only a single tumor region, leaving heterogeneity possible.

This CDR3 comprises 15 residues. Germline V gene lookup returns CDR1 SGHTA and CDR2 FQGNSA. V gave up 5 bases and J gave up 0 bases; unmatched junction bases: 3. This clone has just a few counts. Antigen unknown. Clones were read by immunoSEQ multiplex PCR, and TCRdb kept only the in-frame ones, dropping some. Of some 38,000 clones in the sample, roughly nine tenths were seen once. The source material was peripheral blood, sampled before any cancer treatment. This receptor was obtained from a female donor aged 60 or older with stage I lung adenocarcinoma. The chain is built from TRBV7-2 and TRBJ2-2, with 7 positions matching TRBD1. CDR3 loop: CASSPGTANTGELFF. CDR3 bases: TGTGCCAGCAGCCCCGGGACAGCGAACACCGGGGAGCTGTTTTTT.